The rows below give T cell receptor beta chains drawn from one sample of a study of T cells of healthy individuals. TCRdb reprocessed the 5' RACE reads with MiXCR, giving one entry per CDR3 protein. The sample lists some 82,000 distinct CDR3 sequences, approximately 5.4% occurring once. Source of these receptors: a female donor in good health. Each CDR3 is given with its conserved first and last residue. The D gene is left open where the match is weak. Part of the rows lack a size; the others show once, few, many or a class for expanded clones.

clone_size | j_call | v_call | d_call | cdr3_aa | cdr3_nt
- | TRBJ1-5 | TRBV7-2 | - | CASSLDQGMGQPQHF | TGTGCCAGCAGCTTAGACCAGGGGATGGGCCAGCCCCAGCATTTT
many | TRBJ1-2 | TRBV28 | - | CASSPGRPYGYTF | TGTGCCAGCAGCCCGGGACGGCCTTATGGCTACACCTTC
many | TRBJ1-4 | TRBV7-2 | - | CASTVAGEKLFF | TGTGCCAGCACCGTAGCGGGGGAAAAACTGTTTTTT
many | TRBJ2-3 | TRBV29-1 | TRBD1 | CSFEGRGIRDTQYF | TGCAGCTTTGAAGGCAGGGGGATAAGAGATACGCAGTATTTT
many | TRBJ2-5 | TRBV7-2 | - | CASSLGSTTRETQYF | TGTGCCAGCAGCTTAGGGTCCACTACCCGAGAGACCCAGTACTTC
many | TRBJ2-2 | TRBV18 | - | CASSPRTGSGELFF | TGTGCCAGCTCACCACGTACGGGCTCCGGGGAGCTGTTTTTT
- | TRBJ2-1 | TRBV7-9 | - | CASTQIGPGLSGNEQFF | TGTGCCAGCACGCAGATCGGTCCGGGCCTTTCAGGGAATGAGCAGTTCTTC
few | TRBJ1-3 | TRBV20-1 | - | CSARGPGSGNTIYF | TGCAGTGCTAGAGGTCCTGGATCTGGAAACACCATATATTTT
- | TRBJ2-1 | TRBV9 | - | CASSVRGPPGDEQFF | TGTGCCAGCAGCGTACGGGGGCCTCCGGGGGATGAGCAGTTCTTC
few | TRBJ2-3 | TRBV29-1 | TRBD2 | CSVFGLAESTDTQYF | TGCAGCGTCTTCGGACTAGCGGAGAGCACAGATACGCAGTATTTT
many | TRBJ1-2 | TRBV7-2 | - | CASSLGGRGRGYGYTF | TGTGCCAGCAGCTTAGGGGGGAGGGGGAGAGGCTATGGCTACACCTTC
many | TRBJ2-2 | TRBV29-1 | - | CSAIVWAGELFF | TGCAGCGCCATCGTCTGGGCCGGGGAGCTGTTTTTT
- | TRBJ2-5 | TRBV12-3/TRBV12-4 | - | CASSLVAARETQYF | TGTGCCAGCAGTTTGGTCGCAGCGCGAGAGACCCAGTACTTC
many | TRBJ1-1 | TRBV7-9 | TRBD1 | CASSRQGAGAEAFF | TGTGCCAGCAGTCGGCAGGGGGCTGGAGCTGAAGCTTTCTTT
many | TRBJ1-2 | TRBV29-1 | - | CSVLDTNYGYTF | TGCAGCGTCCTAGACACAAACTATGGCTACACCTTC
many | TRBJ1-1 | TRBV24-1 | - | CATRGPGLGTEAFF | TGTGCCACCCGGGGTCCAGGGCTCGGCACTGAAGCTTTCTTT
many | TRBJ1-2 | TRBV6-2/TRBV6-3 | TRBD1 | CASARSQGDGYGYTF | TGTGCCAGCGCCCGCTCCCAGGGGGATGGCTATGGCTACACCTTC
- | TRBJ1-1 | TRBV29-1 | - | CSVLGDTEAFF | TGCAGCGTTCTGGGAGACACTGAAGCTTTCTTT
few | TRBJ2-1 | TRBV3-1 | TRBD2 | CASSQGLAGGEQFF | TGTGCCAGCAGCCAAGGGCTAGCGGGAGGCGAGCAGTTCTTC
- | TRBJ1-6 | TRBV11-2 | - | CASSLSGGVYSPLHF | TGTGCCAGCAGCTTATCGGGAGGGGTGTATTCACCCCTCCACTTT
few | TRBJ2-1 | TRBV19 | TRBD2 | CASSQRTSGRNEQFF | TGTGCCAGTAGTCAACGGACTAGCGGGAGAAATGAGCAGTTCTTC
few | TRBJ2-2 | TRBV12-3/TRBV12-4 | TRBD2 | CASSPLSLAGMSRELFF | TGTGCCAGCAGTCCCCTTTCGCTAGCGGGAATGTCCCGGGAGCTGTTTTTT
many | TRBJ2-1 | TRBV6-6 | - | CASSYSRQDYNEQFF | TGTGCCAGCAGTTACTCGAGACAGGACTACAATGAGCAGTTCTTC
many | TRBJ2-7 | TRBV7-2 | TRBD2 | CASSLIAAGVSYEQYF | TGTGCCAGCAGCTTAATTGCGGCGGGAGTGTCCTACGAGCAGTACTTC
many | TRBJ2-7 | TRBV9 | TRBD2 | CASSISGTSGYEQYF | TGTGCCAGCAGCATTAGCGGGACTAGTGGTTACGAGCAGTACTTC
many | TRBJ2-3 | TRBV7-9 | - | CASSRGPTDTQYF | TGTGCCAGCAGCCGAGGTCCCACAGATACGCAGTATTTT
many | TRBJ1-1 | TRBV11-2 | - | CASSSYGGAFF | TGTGCCAGCAGCTCGTACGGAGGAGCTTTCTTT
many | TRBJ1-1 | TRBV4-1 | TRBD1 | CASRKPTGGRNTEAFF | TGCGCCAGCAGAAAGCCAACAGGGGGCCGGAACACTGAAGCTTTCTTT
many | TRBJ1-3 | TRBV5-1 | - | CASSLDNYSGNTIYF | TGCGCCAGCAGCCTGGACAACTACTCTGGAAACACCATATATTTT
few | TRBJ1-1 | TRBV30 | TRBD1 | CAWLDRGDTEAFF | TGTGCCTGGTTAGACAGGGGTGACACTGAAGCTTTCTTT
many | TRBJ2-3 | TRBV5-1 | - | CASSLAGTDTQYF | TGCGCCAGCAGCTTGGCCGGCACAGATACGCAGTATTTT
many | TRBJ1-4 | TRBV5-1 | - | CASSLAEGPYEKLFF | TGCGCCAGCAGCTTGGCCGAGGGACCATACGAAAAACTGTTTTTT
many | TRBJ2-1 | TRBV28 | - | CASSVISGLQREQFF | TGTGCCAGCAGTGTTATAAGTGGTCTCCAAAGGGAGCAGTTCTTC